The text below deals with one TCR beta chain. The antigen it binds to is not known. The library was made by 5' RACE. Preparation of each TCR library used approximately 4,000 ng of total RNA. For each sample, cDNA was synthesized in eight separate reactions using SMARTScribe reverse transcriptase. Unique molecular identifiers containing a 6-nucleotide sample barcode were introduced through template switching during cDNA synthesis. Amplification of TCRalpha and TCRbeta cDNA involved two nested PCRs of 16 and 9 cycles, and each PCR was followed by bead purification. Before amplification, the cDNA was both treated with uracil DNA-glycosylase and purified with the QIAquick PCR purification kit. In the second PCR, Illumina TruSeq-compatible adapters and sample-specific barcodes were added. Library quality and concentration were assessed using TapeStation and Qubit, and about 5 ng of each library was pooled. Pooled libraries were sequenced on an Illumina HiSeq2500 single-index Rapid Run with 2 x 100 bp reads and custom sequencing primers. Turning to the authors' computational methods: MiGEC version 1.2.6 was used for UMI-based consensus assembly to correct PCR and sequencing errors. MiXCR version 2.1.1 handled V(D)J alignment, clonotype assembly and CDR3 extraction. To normalise gene usage, clonotype sharing and MAIT/NKT TCR abundance, the analysis used the top 1000, 10 000 and 20 000 clonotypes per sample. After downsampling to 27 000 UMIs, diversity was calculated as the inverse Simpson index using the vegan R package. Paired Mann-Whitney U tests on discordant twin pairs were used, with Benjamini-Hochberg multiple-testing correction. The reads went through TCRdb reprocessing, and each CDR3 protein sequence gets one entry with no DNA. TCRdb's processing, not the study's, gives the V and J calls here. Per the sample table, the count is about 210,000 distinct CDR3 sequences. Of the sample, 1.5% to 2% is held by the ten largest clones.

Via the germline V gene, CDR1 is KGHSH and CDR2 LQKENI. From the cysteine up to the phenylalanine, the CDR3 has a length of 13 residues. No DNA is recorded. The data derive from a study of monozygotic twins with inflammatory bowel disease (dated by TCRdb to about 2019). General notes on the study: In total, about 28 monozygotic twin pairs made up the full study: 19 Danish pairs, all IBD-discordant, plus nine German pairs, of which four were IBD-concordant and five were IBD-discordant. Disease-associated traits were sought mainly through comparisons between IBD patients and their genetically identical healthy co-twins within discordant pairs. Each individual had, on average, about 151 000 unique TCRalpha sequences and 181 000 unique TCRbeta sequences available for analysis. Beyond this particular receptor, the publication reports: Because patients received different immunosuppressive treatments, the repertoires may have picked up extra background noise and variability between individuals. Fewer clonotypes were shared with other individuals by IBD patients than by healthy twins, most markedly in patients showing signs of disease activity. A decrease in TCRbeta repertoire diversity, as measured by inverse Simpson index, was observed in IBD patients compared with their healthy co-twins. No difference in repertoire similarity was observed between concordant and discordant twins, possibly owing to limited statistical power. The results gave no support for a single strong signal or clonotype linked to IBD. Distinction between different T cell subtypes could not be achieved in the analysis.

From each donor, an approximately 2.5 ml peripheral blood sample was collected into PAXgene tubes and kept at -80 degrees C. Total RNA was isolated from whole blood with the PAXgene blood miRNA kit on an automated QIAcube, without T cell sorting. Peripheral blood from monozygotic twin pairs concordant or discordant for inflammatory bowel disease was subjected to deep TCRalpha and TCRbeta repertoire profiling with unique molecular barcoding. For every twin pair, smoking habits were documented, and each individual was categorised as a current, former or never smoker. The chain is encoded by TRBV18 joined to TRBJ2-3. Sequencing was done on a sample of blood. This TCR came from a human donor with ulcerative colitis or Crohn's disease, or a healthy co-twin of an affected twin (not recorded which). The CDR3 protein is CASSPVMYDTQYF.